This is a list of T cell receptor beta chains from one sample in a study of blood T cell repertoires in COVID-19. Some clones are missing from TCRdb's copy, which holds only in-frame ones; the method was immunoSEQ multiplex PCR. The sample records 60,000 or so clones, 80% to 85% being singletons. Sequencing was performed on peripheral blood. These receptors originate from a woman of 80 years or more with acute or convalescent COVID-19. Both conserved end residues are part of each CDR3. The order of the fields is V gene, clone size, D gene, J gene, CDR3 protein, CDR3 DNA. A D gene is named only where the DNA matches it firmly. The size of a clone is reported for some rows only, either as once, few or many, or as a class for expanded clones.

v_call: TRBV5-4; clone_size: .; d_call: TRBD1; j_call: TRBJ1-1; cdr3_aa: CATKKQGADTEAFF; cdr3_nt: TGTGCCACCAAAAAACAGGGGGCCGACACTGAAGCTTTCTTT
v_call: TRBV6-6; clone_size: few; d_call: .; j_call: TRBJ1-2; cdr3_aa: CASSTPILGASYGYTF; cdr3_nt: TGTGCCAGCAGTACCCCTATCCTAGGGGCGAGTTATGGCTACACCTTC
v_call: TRBV2; clone_size: .; d_call: TRBD1; j_call: TRBJ2-1; cdr3_aa: CASSYDRGLSEQFF; cdr3_nt: TGTGCCAGCAGTTACGACAGGGGGCTAAGTGAGCAGTTCTTC
v_call: TRBV19; clone_size: .; d_call: .; j_call: TRBJ2-3; cdr3_aa: CASDPPGRPDTQYF; cdr3_nt: TGTGCCAGTGACCCACCAGGGCGGCCAGATACGCAGTATTTT
v_call: TRBV2; clone_size: once; d_call: TRBD1; j_call: TRBJ1-5; cdr3_aa: CASSSTGVNQPQHF; cdr3_nt: TGTGCCAGCAGCTCGACAGGGGTTAATCAGCCCCAGCATTTT
v_call: TRBV11-2; clone_size: .; d_call: .; j_call: TRBJ1-1; cdr3_aa: CASSRQQNTEAFF; cdr3_nt: TGTGCCAGCAGCAGACAGCAGAACACTGAAGCTTTCTTT
v_call: TRBV5-1; clone_size: .; d_call: .; j_call: TRBJ2-2; cdr3_aa: CASSQQGTGELFF; cdr3_nt: TGCGCCAGCAGCCAACAGGGCACCGGGGAGCTGTTTTTT
v_call: TRBV7-9; clone_size: .; d_call: .; j_call: TRBJ1-4; cdr3_aa: CASSFGRTNEKLFF; cdr3_nt: TGTGCCAGCAGCTTTGGGAGGACTAATGAAAAACTGTTTTTT
v_call: TRBV7-9; clone_size: .; d_call: .; j_call: TRBJ2-7; cdr3_aa: CASSPQTGNEQYF; cdr3_nt: TGTGCCAGCAGCCCGCAAACAGGGAACGAGCAGTACTTC
v_call: TRBV2; clone_size: .; d_call: TRBD1; j_call: TRBJ2-1; cdr3_aa: CASSRQGWDEQFF; cdr3_nt: TGTGCCAGCAGTCGACAGGGCTGGGATGAGCAGTTCTTC
v_call: TRBV6-5; clone_size: .; d_call: .; j_call: TRBJ2-6; cdr3_aa: CASRPGSSGANVLTF; cdr3_nt: TGTGCCAGCAGGCCAGGGTCTTCTGGGGCCAACGTCCTGACTTTC
v_call: TRBV3-1/TRBV3-2; clone_size: once; d_call: .; j_call: TRBJ1-2; cdr3_aa: CASSQDSRRTAGYTF; cdr3_nt: TGTGCCAGCAGCCAAGATAGCAGGCGGACTGCTGGCTACACCTTC
v_call: TRBV6-4; clone_size: .; d_call: .; j_call: TRBJ1-1; cdr3_aa: CASSDNYGTIGLGSEAFF; cdr3_nt: TGTGCCAGCAGTGACAATTACGGGACAATAGGACTCGGCTCTGAAGCTTTCTTT
v_call: TRBV24-1; clone_size: .; d_call: TRBD1; j_call: TRBJ1-2; cdr3_aa: CATSSDRGAGIYGYTF; cdr3_nt: TGTGCCACCAGTTCGGACAGGGGTGCGGGGATCTATGGCTACACCTTC
v_call: TRBV11-2; clone_size: few; d_call: .; j_call: TRBJ1-4; cdr3_aa: CASSSGLTNEKLFF; cdr3_nt: TGTGCCAGCAGCTCAGGGCTAACTAATGAAAAACTGTTTTTT
v_call: TRBV7-9; clone_size: once; d_call: .; j_call: TRBJ1-4; cdr3_aa: CASSFPGHSEKLFF; cdr3_nt: TGTGCCAGCAGCTTCCCGGGACATAGTGAAAAACTGTTTTTT
v_call: TRBV2; clone_size: .; d_call: .; j_call: TRBJ1-5; cdr3_aa: CASSERAENQPQHF; cdr3_nt: TGTGCCAGCAGTGAGCGGGCAGAAAATCAGCCCCAGCATTTT
v_call: TRBV11-2; clone_size: few; d_call: .; j_call: TRBJ2-7; cdr3_aa: CASSLGTVTYEQYF; cdr3_nt: TGTGCCAGCAGCTTAGGAACTGTAACCTACGAGCAGTACTTC
v_call: TRBV10-1; clone_size: .; d_call: TRBD2; j_call: TRBJ2-1; cdr3_aa: CASSGGTMWFF; cdr3_nt: TGCGCCAGCAGTGGGGGGACTATGTGGTTCTTC
v_call: TRBV6-6; clone_size: few; d_call: .; j_call: TRBJ2-7; cdr3_aa: CASSYSSPEVYEQYF; cdr3_nt: TGTGCCAGCAGTTACTCTTCCCCCGAGGTTTACGAGCAGTACTTC
v_call: TRBV30; clone_size: .; d_call: TRBD2; j_call: TRBJ2-7; cdr3_aa: CAWSVGGSAYEQYF; cdr3_nt: TGTGCCTGGAGTGTGGGCGGGAGTGCCTACGAGCAGTACTTC
v_call: TRBV11-2; clone_size: .; d_call: .; j_call: TRBJ1-4; cdr3_aa: CASSFGKLFF; cdr3_nt: TGTGCCAGCAGCTTCGGGAAACTGTTTTTT
v_call: TRBV7-2; clone_size: .; d_call: .; j_call: TRBJ1-3; cdr3_aa: CASSQHRVAGNTIYF; cdr3_nt: TGTGCCAGCAGCCAACACAGGGTTGCTGGAAACACCATATATTTT
v_call: TRBV3-1/TRBV3-2; clone_size: .; d_call: TRBD2; j_call: TRBJ2-2; cdr3_aa: CASSQVGSGGWTGELFF; cdr3_nt: TGTGCCAGCAGCCAAGTTGGAAGCGGGGGATGGACCGGGGAGCTGTTTTTT
v_call: TRBV11-1; clone_size: .; d_call: TRBD1; j_call: TRBJ2-5; cdr3_aa: CASSLGQGGETQYF; cdr3_nt: TGTGCCAGCAGCCTGGGACAGGGTGGGGAGACCCAGTACTTC
v_call: TRBV4-1; clone_size: .; d_call: .; j_call: TRBJ1-5; cdr3_aa: CASSQPGAAEGPQHF; cdr3_nt: TGCGCCAGCAGCCAACCAGGGGCGGCTGAGGGGCCCCAGCATTTT
v_call: TRBV5-4; clone_size: .; d_call: TRBD1; j_call: TRBJ1-4; cdr3_aa: CASSQDRKNEKLFF; cdr3_nt: TGTGCCAGCAGCCAGGACAGGAAAAATGAAAAACTGTTTTTT
v_call: TRBV5-1; clone_size: .; d_call: TRBD1; j_call: TRBJ1-5; cdr3_aa: CASSLEGAPNQPQHF; cdr3_nt: TGCGCCAGCAGCTTGGAGGGGGCACCTAATCAGCCCCAGCATTTT
v_call: TRBV5-8; clone_size: .; d_call: TRBD1; j_call: TRBJ1-6; cdr3_aa: CASSVGTGKNSPLHF; cdr3_nt: TGTGCCAGCAGCGTAGGGACAGGGAAAAATTCACCCCTCCACTTT
v_call: TRBV19; clone_size: .; d_call: .; j_call: TRBJ2-7; cdr3_aa: CASSIGPGQTYEQYF; cdr3_nt: TGTGCCAGTAGTATAGGCCCCGGACAGACCTACGAGCAGTACTTC
v_call: TRBV5-4; clone_size: .; d_call: .; j_call: TRBJ1-1; cdr3_aa: CASSLGTGYGEAFF; cdr3_nt: TGTGCCAGCAGCTTGGGAACAGGGTATGGTGAAGCTTTCTTT
v_call: TRBV27; clone_size: .; d_call: TRBD2; j_call: TRBJ2-5; cdr3_aa: CASKGAGGRLRETQYF; cdr3_nt: TGTGCCAGCAAAGGGGCGGGGGGGCGTTTACGAGAGACCCAGTACTTC
v_call: TRBV5-1; clone_size: .; d_call: .; j_call: TRBJ2-5; cdr3_aa: CASSLIMEGETQYF; cdr3_nt: TGCGCCAGCAGCTTGATTATGGAGGGGGAGACCCAGTACTTC
v_call: TRBV6-5; clone_size: .; d_call: .; j_call: TRBJ2-1; cdr3_aa: CANSLEQSNEQFF; cdr3_nt: TGTGCCAACAGCCTGGAACAGTCGAATGAGCAGTTCTTC
v_call: TRBV2; clone_size: .; d_call: .; j_call: TRBJ1-3; cdr3_aa: CASRPGTSGNTIYF; cdr3_nt: TGTGCCAGCAGGCCCGGGACATCTGGAAACACCATATATTTT
v_call: TRBV5-1; clone_size: .; d_call: TRBD1; j_call: TRBJ1-1; cdr3_aa: CASSLGRTGQTEAFF; cdr3_nt: TGCGCCAGCAGCTTGGGTCGGACAGGTCAGACTGAAGCTTTCTTT
v_call: TRBV18; clone_size: .; d_call: .; j_call: TRBJ2-7; cdr3_aa: CASSPSARGGEQYF; cdr3_nt: TGTGCCAGCTCACCATCTGCCAGGGGTGGCGAGCAGTACTTC
v_call: TRBV14; clone_size: .; d_call: TRBD2; j_call: TRBJ2-3; cdr3_aa: CASSRAGGRTDTQYF; cdr3_nt: TGTGCCAGCAGCCGAGCGGGGGGGAGGACAGATACGCAGTATTTT
v_call: TRBV10-1; clone_size: .; d_call: TRBD1; j_call: TRBJ1-2; cdr3_aa: CASRIWPGQGANYGYTF; cdr3_nt: TGCGCCAGCAGAATTTGGCCGGGTCAGGGGGCTAACTATGGCTACACCTTC
v_call: TRBV5-5; clone_size: .; d_call: TRBD1; j_call: TRBJ2-7; cdr3_aa: CASSFRTGGFGQYF; cdr3_nt: TGTGCCAGCAGCTTCCGGACAGGAGGTTTTGGGCAGTACTTC
v_call: TRBV29-1; clone_size: .; d_call: .; j_call: TRBJ2-2; cdr3_aa: CSVDQGRGTGELFF; cdr3_nt: TGCAGCGTTGATCAGGGGCGCGGCACCGGGGAGCTGTTTTTT